This is a list of T cell receptor beta chains from one sample in a study of blood T cell repertoires in COVID-19. Clones were sequenced by immunoSEQ multiplex PCR, and TCRdb holds only the in-frame ones, with some missing. The repertoire holds fewer than 250,000 clones, with roughly 87% as singletons. Sample: PBMCs or T cells enriched from blood (not recorded which). These TCRs come from a woman in her 30s with acute COVID-19. CDR3s include the opening cysteine and the closing phenylalanine or tryptophan. A D gene is named only where the DNA matches it firmly. Clone size, where shown, is once, few, many, or a class for clones that have expanded.

CASSYSRNSPLHF	TGTGCCAGCAGTTACTCGCGGAATTCACCCCTCCACTTT	NA	TRBV6-5	TRBJ1-6	13	NA
CASSLGGRSEAFF	TGTGCCAGCAGCTTAGGCGGAAGGTCTGAAGCTTTCTTT	NA	TRBV11-2	TRBJ1-1	13	NA
CASRSSGGSDTQYF	TGCGCCAGCAGATCTAGCGGGGGGTCAGATACGCAGTATTTT	TRBD2	TRBV10-1	TRBJ2-3	14	NA
CAWSVQGGGYTF	TGTGCCTGGAGTGTACAGGGCGGAGGCTACACCTTC	NA	TRBV30	TRBJ1-2	12	NA
CASSLLPTYEQFF	TGCGCCAGCAGCTTGCTACCGACATATGAGCAGTTCTTC	NA	TRBV5-1	TRBJ2-1	13	once
CASSPRQTTDSYEQYF	TGTGCCAGCAGCCCACGACAGACGACCGACTCCTACGAGCAGTACTTC	NA	TRBV9	TRBJ2-7	16	NA
CASSLGGGASTQPQHF	TGTGCCAGCAGCTTGGGAGGGGGCGCATCCACCCAGCCCCAGCATTTT	TRBD1	TRBV5-6	TRBJ1-5	16	NA
CASSISGVSTDTQYF	TGTGCCAGTAGTATCTCCGGGGTTAGCACAGATACGCAGTATTTT	NA	TRBV19	TRBJ2-3	15	NA
CASRQNTGELFF	TGCGCCAGTCGACAGAACACCGGGGAGCTGTTTTTT	NA	TRBV10-2	TRBJ2-2	12	NA
CASSPEPGYEQYF	TGTGCCAGCTCACCAGAGCCGGGCTACGAGCAGTACTTC	NA	TRBV18	TRBJ2-7	13	NA
CASSRLGPSAVYGYTF	TGTGCCAGCAGTCGACTAGGGCCATCAGCGGTCTATGGCTACACCTTC	NA	TRBV27	TRBJ1-2	16	once
CAWGYSYGYTF	TGTGCCTGGGGTTACAGCTATGGCTACACCTTC	NA	TRBV30	TRBJ1-2	11	NA
CASSVRLEAFF	TGTGCCAGCAGTGTTAGATTAGAAGCTTTCTTT	NA	TRBV2	TRBJ1-1	11	NA
CASSLAQGLSYEQYF	TGTGCCAGCAGCTTAGCACAGGGGCTCTCCTACGAGCAGTACTTC	TRBD1	TRBV7-9	TRBJ2-7	15	NA
CASSVVSRPGIKYGYTF	TGTGCCAGCAGCGTAGTCTCCAGGCCAGGGATAAAATATGGCTACACCTTC	NA	TRBV9	TRBJ1-2	17	NA
CASSSDGNNYGYTF	TGTGCCAGCAGTTCGGACGGGAATAACTATGGCTACACCTTC	NA	TRBV6-5	TRBJ1-2	14	NA
CASSSQGYEQYF	TGTGCCAGCAGCTCCCAGGGCTACGAGCAGTACTTC	NA	TRBV7-6	TRBJ2-7	12	NA
CASGLLLGGSGANVLTF	TGTGCCAGCGGCCTACTCTTGGGGGGCTCTGGGGCCAACGTCCTGACTTTC	NA	TRBV11-2	TRBJ2-6	17	NA
CASSYNRGLEPLHF	TGCGCCAGCAGCTACAACAGGGGGCTGGAGCCCCTCCACTTT	TRBD1	TRBV5-1	TRBJ1-6	14	once
CSVEQSRWGYTF	TGCAGCGTTGAACAGTCCCGCTGGGGCTACACCTTC	NA	TRBV29-1	TRBJ1-2	12	NA
CASSLDHPGVDTEAFF	TGTGCCAGCAGCTTAGATCACCCGGGGGTGGACACTGAAGCTTTCTTT	NA	TRBV11-2	TRBJ1-1	16	NA
CSAMKQGIGSGANVLTF	TGCAGCGCCATGAAACAGGGAATCGGCTCTGGGGCCAACGTCCTGACTTTC	NA	TRBV29-1	TRBJ2-6	17	NA
CASSLEGQGAKGYTF	TGCGCCAGCAGCTTGGAGGGACAGGGGGCTAAAGGCTACACCTTC	TRBD1	TRBV5-1	TRBJ1-2	15	NA
CASSSFTGVQDEQFF	TGTGCCAGCAGCTCGTTTACGGGGGTTCAGGATGAGCAGTTCTTC	NA	TRBV9	TRBJ2-1	15	NA
CASSYYRDSNQPQHF	TGTGCCAGCAGTTACTACAGGGATAGCAATCAGCCCCAGCATTTT	NA	TRBV6-6	TRBJ1-5	15	few
CASSARGGYGYTF	TGTGCCAGCAGCGCCAGGGGAGGGTATGGCTACACCTTC	NA	TRBV7-9	TRBJ1-2	13	many
CASSLGQGAGQPQHF	TGTGCCAGCAGCTTGGGGCAGGGGGCAGGGCAGCCCCAGCATTTT	TRBD1	TRBV5-5	TRBJ1-5	15	NA
CASGLGDRYSNQPQHF	TGTGCTAGTGGTTTGGGGGACAGATATAGCAATCAGCCCCAGCATTTT	TRBD1	TRBV12-5	TRBJ1-5	16	NA
CASRDTANSPLHF	TGTGCCAGCCGGGACACCGCGAATTCACCCCTCCACTTT	NA	TRBV9	TRBJ1-6	13	once
CASSKGATNEKLFF	TGTGCCAGTTCCAAGGGGGCAACTAATGAAAAACTGTTTTTT	NA	TRBV5-6	TRBJ1-4	14	NA